A single sample is the source of the 26 T cell receptor beta chains below, sequenced in a study of blood T cell repertoires in COVID-19. Clones were read by immunoSEQ multiplex PCR, and TCRdb kept only the in-frame ones, dropping some. This sample has 350,000 to 450,000 clones, with more than 70% found just once. The sample consisted of PBMCs or T cells enriched from blood (not recorded which). The receptors were sampled from a man aged 40-49 years in a cohort exposed to, infected with or recovered from COVID-19 (not recorded which).

The V gene is TRBV19, the J gene TRBJ1-3; D remains ambiguous. The CDR3 runs to 15 residues. CDR1 is LNHDA and CDR2 is SQIVND in the germline V gene (reference sequence). V lost 3 bases, J lost 2 bases, and 11 bases lay in between. The CDR3 loop reads CASSISMRAGNTIYF. CDR3 coding DNA: TGTGCCAGTAGTATCAGCATGAGGGCTGGAAACACCATATATTTT.

This chain uses TRBV5-1 with TRBJ2-1; 10 bases are shared with TRBD2. The CDR3 spans 15 residues. V was clipped by 4 bases and J by 7 bases; unmatched bases: 8. Germline CDR1 is SGHRS and CDR2 is YFSETQ. This CDR3 reads CASSGGTSVKNEQFF. The CDR3 DNA follows: TGCGCCAGCAGCGGAGGGACTAGCGTGAAGAATGAGCAGTTCTTC.

This clone was seen a few times. CDR3 protein: CASSTGLAGKRGGELFF. The CDR3 DNA reads as TGTGCCAGTAGTACCGGACTAGCGGGGAAGCGGGGCGGGGAGCTGTTTTTT. This sequence joins TRBV19 and TRBJ2-2, with 12 positions matching TRBD2. The length of the CDR3 is 17 residues. Germline assignment: CDR1 LNHDA and CDR2 SQIVND (reference sequence). V lost 4 bases to trimming and J lost 7 bases; unmatched junction nucleotides: 10.

V and J are TRBV19 and TRBJ2-7, with 7 bases matching TRBD1. Germline CDR1 and CDR2: LNHDA and SQIVND (reference sequence). This CDR3 contains 15 residues. Trimming at V came to 4 bases and at J to 2 bases, leaving 8 bases not matched to a gene. CDR3 protein: CASSRGGQRTYEQYF. The CDR3 nucleotides are TGTGCCAGTAGTAGAGGGGGACAGAGGACCTACGAGCAGTACTTC. Together with reference TRBV19 and TRBJ2-7, the CDR3 gives the full variable domain: DGGITQSPKYLFRKEGQNVTLSCEQNLNHDAMYWYRQDPGQGLRLIYYSQIVNDFQKGDIAEGYSVSREKKESFPLTVTSAQKNPTAFYLCASSRGGQRTYEQYFGPGTRLTVT.

The J gene is TRBJ2-3, the V gene TRBV3-1 (or the pseudogene TRBV3-2); TRBD2 aligns across 7 bases. Germline values: CDR1 LGHDT, CDR2 YNNKEL (reference sequence). Germline trimming cut 2 bases from V and 4 bases from J; bases unmatched to any gene: 6. This CDR3 comprises 15 residues. The chain's CDR3 is CASSQSGTPPDTQYF. CDR3 nucleotides: TGTGCCAGCAGCCAAAGCGGGACCCCCCCAGATACGCAGTATTTT.

This chain uses TRBV28 with TRBJ2-2, with 11 bases identical to TRBD1. CDR3 size: 15 residues. J gave up 9 bases and V 5 bases, and 8 bases lay outside the gene matches. Germline values: CDR1 MDHEN, CDR2 SYDVKM. The CDR3 loop reads CASSRGTGGPRELFF. The CDR3, as DNA: TGTGCCAGCAGTCGTGGGACAGGGGGTCCCAGGGAGCTGTTTTTT.

This clone was counted once. The CDR3 protein is CASSELAYIQYF. DNA for the CDR3: TGTGCCAGCAGCGAACTAGCTTACATTCAGTACTTC. V and J are TRBV2 and TRBJ2-4, with TRBD2 as a possible D gene (6 bases). Trimming stripped 6 bases from V and 8 bases from J, with 11 bases between. Germline CDR1 SNHLY, CDR2 FYNNEI. The CDR3 consists of 12 residues.

The V gene is TRBV7-6, the J gene TRBJ1-6; D is uncertain. The ends were cut back, 1 base at V and 5 bases at J, with 9 bases in the middle. CDR1 and CDR2 from the germline V gene are SGHVS and FNYEAQ. CDR3 length equals 15 residues. CDR3 DNA sequence: TGTGCCAGCAGCTTAGAGGCCGGGGATAATTCACCCCTCCACTTT. Encoded protein: CASSLEAGDNSPLHF.

This clone was seen a single time. The gene calls are TRBV18 and TRBJ1-1; no clear D. Trimming cost V 5 bases and J 1 base, with 8 bases left between them. The CDR3 spans 13 residues. Per the germline V gene, CDR1 is KGHSH and CDR2 is LQKENI. Here the CDR3 reads CASSFGQNTEAFF. The CDR3, as DNA: TGTGCCAGCTCATTTGGGCAGAACACTGAAGCTTTCTTT. The whole variable domain, filled in from reference TRBV18 and TRBJ1-1, reads NAGVMQNPRHLVRRRGQEARLRCSPMKGHSHVYWYRQLPEEGLKFMVYLQKENIIDESGMPKERFSAEFPKEGPSILRIQQVVRGDSAAYFCASSFGQNTEAFFGQGTRLTVV.

V usage is TRBV30 and J usage is TRBJ1-4; 8 positions agree with TRBD1. CDR1 and CDR2 from the germline V gene are GTSNPN and SVGIG (reference sequence). The CDR3 is 15 amino acids. V dropped 2 bases and J dropped 7; count of bases not matched to a gene: 9. The CDR3 here is CAWSTDRARGEKLFF. In DNA form, the CDR3 reads TGTGCCTGGAGTACGGACAGGGCGCGGGGTGAAAAACTGTTTTTT.

The V gene is TRBV27, the J gene TRBJ2-7; no clear D gene. The CDR3 loop spans 13 amino acids. Trimming left V 2 bases short and J 2 bases short, with 7 bases between. The germline V gene encodes CDR1 MNHEY and CDR2 SMNVEV (reference sequence). The CDR3 nucleotides are TGTGCCAGCAGTTTAGGCAGGACCTACGAGCAGTACTTC. Protein: CASSLGRTYEQYF.

The chain couples TRBV5-8 to TRBJ2-1; 8 nucleotides line up with TRBD1. Germline loops: CDR1 SGHTS, CDR2 YDEGEE. This CDR3 is 16 amino acids long. J gave up 3 bases and V 4 bases, and 9 bases lay outside the gene matches. As DNA, the CDR3 is TGTGCCAGCAGCCTAGACAGGGGTCTGAACTACAATGAGCAGTTCTTC. Translating it yields CASSLDRGLNYNEQFF.

In this sample, this clone turned up once. This chain links TRBV5-6 with TRBJ2-2; D is possibly TRBD1 (6 bases). The V end was cut by 2 bases, the J end by 6 bases, with 14 bases between. Germline V gene lookup returns CDR1 SGHDT and CDR2 YYEEEE. The CDR3 is 15 amino acids. CDR3 bases: TGTGCCAGCAGCTTAAGAGTAGCAGGGGCCGGGGAGCTGTTTTTT. Translating gives CASSLRVAGAGELFF.

The chain uses TRBV11-2 and TRBJ1-6; D is unresolved. Germline V gives CDR1 SGHAT, CDR2 FQNNGV. The ends were cut back, 2 bases at V and 9 bases at J, with 11 bases in the middle. The CDR3 contains 14 residues. CDR3 bases: TGTGCCAGCAGCTTATCGGATACAGTTTCACCCCTCCACTTT. Its protein product is CASSLSDTVSPLHF.

The chain links TRBV28 to TRBJ1-5; 9 positions agree with TRBD1. V lost 6 bases to trimming and J lost 4 bases; unmatched junction nucleotides: 7. The length of the CDR3 is 15 residues. The germline CDR1 and CDR2 sequences are MDHEN and SYDVKM. The CDR3 spells CASRKTGQGNQPQHF. The DNA for the CDR3 is TGTGCCAGCAGAAAGACGGGACAGGGTAATCAGCCCCAGCATTTT.

This clone was recorded once. Written as DNA, the CDR3 is TGTGCCAGCAGCCAAGCCGCGGGAGAGCAGTACTTC. It translates to CASSQAAGEQYF. The chain combines TRBV3-1 (or the pseudogene TRBV3-2) with TRBJ2-7; TRBD2 might be the D (6 bases). The CDR3 has 12 residues. V was clipped by 1 base and J by 7 bases, with 8 bases between them. Germline CDR1 is LGHDT and CDR2 is YNNKEL (reference sequence).

This chain connects TRBV7-8 to TRBJ2-7; D is unclear. Deletions cut 2 bases from V and 6 bases from J, with 17 bases between. Per germline, CDR1 SGHVS and CDR2 FQNEAQ. CDR3 length equals 15 residues. The CDR3 nucleotides are TGTGCCAGCAGCTTATTGCGCTCCCCGGTCGTCGAGCAGTACTTC. This encodes CASSLLRSPVVEQYF. Drawing the rest from reference TRBV7-8 and TRBJ2-7, the complete variable domain is GAGVSQSPRYKVAKRGQDVALRCDPISGHVSLFWYQQALGQGPEFLTYFQNEAQLDKSGLPSDRFFAERPEGSVSTLKIQRTQQEDSAVYLCASSLLRSPVVEQYFGPGTRLTVT.

In this sample, this clone turned up a few times. This rearrangement joins TRBV28 to TRBJ1-1; no firm D call. This CDR3 region has 13 residues. Per germline, CDR1 MDHEN and CDR2 SYDVKM. The V gene lost 7 bases and the J gene lost 8 bases, with 17 bases spanning the gap. CDR3 protein: CASTPTRRGEAFF. The CDR3 coding sequence is TGTGCCAGCACCCCAACGCGGCGGGGAGAAGCTTTCTTT.

This clone has only one observation. The rearrangement joins TRBV24-1 to TRBJ2-4, with TRBD1 identical over 7 bases. Losses at the gene ends were 5 bases for V and 6 bases for J; bases not matched to a gene: 3. Germline CDR1 KGHDR, CDR2 SFDVKD. This CDR3 has 13 residues. CDR3 residues: CATSGGQANIQYF. CDR3 coding DNA: TGTGCCACCAGTGGAGGACAGGCAAACATTCAGTACTTC.

This clone came up many times. The chain is built from TRBV6-5 and TRBJ2-2; 8 positions match TRBD1. Trimming cost V 9 bases and J 3 bases; bases outside gene matches: 3. Per germline, CDR1 MNHEY and CDR2 SVGAGI. The CDR3 length is 13 residues. This chain's CDR3 is CASNRGYTGELFF. The CDR3 DNA sequence: TGTGCCAGTAACAGGGGGTACACCGGGGAGCTGTTTTTT.

This clone was detected once. This sequence joins TRBV27 and TRBJ2-7, with 7 positions matching TRBD1. Germline CDR1 is MNHEY and CDR2 is SMNVEV (reference sequence). V lost 6 bases and J lost 3; bases outside the gene matches: 8. This CDR3 region has 14 residues. The DNA of the CDR3 is TGTGCCAGCAGGCCCGGGACAGTGGTCTACGAGCAGTACTTC. Its protein product is CASRPGTVVYEQYF.

The chain has TRBV15 and TRBJ1-5; the match to TRBD1 covers 7 bases. This CDR3 spans 16 amino acids. Per the germline V gene, CDR1 is LNHNV and CDR2 is YYDKDF (reference sequence). With V trimmed by 0 bases and J by 5 bases, 7 bases remained unmatched. CDR3 amino acids: CATSRDRDRVDQPQHF. The DNA of the CDR3 is TGTGCCACCAGCAGAGATCGAGACAGGGTGGATCAGCCCCAGCATTTT.

The chain carries TRBV19 and TRBJ2-5; 9 nucleotides line up with TRBD2. The junction had 1 base not matched to a gene; V was cut back by 3 bases and J by 2 bases. Germline assignment: CDR1 LNHDA and CDR2 SQIVND (reference sequence). The CDR3 is 14 residues long. CDR3 sequence (DNA): TGTGCCAGTAGTATTAGCGGGAGTCAAGAGACCCAGTACTTC. It encodes CASSISGSQETQYF.

The chain carries TRBV11-2 and TRBJ2-1; possibly TRBD1 for D (5 bases). Trimming stripped 5 bases from V and 0 bases from J, with 17 bases between. This CDR3 spans 17 amino acids. Germline V gene data show CDR1 as SGHAT and CDR2 as FQNNGV. For the CDR3, the DNA is TGTGCCAGCAGCCTTCAAGGAAGGGGCCCCTCCTACAATGAGCAGTTCTTC. It encodes CASSLQGRGPSYNEQFF. Full variable domain (rest looked up from reference TRBV11-2 and TRBJ2-1): EAGVAQSPRYKIIEKRQSVAFWCNPISGHATLYWYQQILGQGPKLLIQFQNNGVVDDSQLPKDRFSAERLKGVDSTLKIQPAKLEDSAVYLCASSLQGRGPSYNEQFFGPGTRLTVL.

The chain recombines TRBV6-5 with TRBJ1-1, with TRBD1 matching over 7 bases. This CDR3 is 14 amino acids long. Germline V gene data show CDR1 as MNHEY and CDR2 as SVGAGI. The ends lost 5 bases at V and 2 bases at J; junction bases unmatched: 5. In DNA form, the CDR3 reads TGTGCCAGCAGTACCGGGACAGTAAACACTGAAGCTTTCTTT. Its translation: CASSTGTVNTEAFF.

V usage is TRBV6-5 and J usage is TRBJ1-2, with a weak D call TRBD1 (6 bases). V was shortened by 5 bases and J by 8 bases, with 15 bases between the two germline ends. The CDR3 loop spans 13 amino acids. Per germline, CDR1 MNHEY and CDR2 SVGAGI. In DNA form, the CDR3 reads TGTGCCAGCAGTATGGACAGAACGCTGGGCTACACCTTC. It is translated as CASSMDRTLGYTF.